This TCR beta chain was recorded in a study of shared clonotypes between healthy human individuals (TCRdb year 2020). Notes on the research overall: The cohort comprised a couple of women and three men aged 18 to 49 years. Libraries were prepared and TCR repertoires were sequenced by different laboratories using diverse techniques, in order to increase sequencing depth and limit assay-specific biases. For each donor, three plates each were used for CD4 naive and CD4 memory, two plates were used for CD8 naive, and one plate was used for CD8 memory. The study deeply sequenced blood TCR repertoires of roughly five healthy adults to estimate repertoire size and the extent of clonotype sharing between individuals. Per donor, leukapheresis produced somewhere between about 0.9 and 9 billion PBMCs. The full study reports these points: Based on pairwise subsampling, the degree of clonotype sharing among donors was expected to be affected by sequencing depth. Sharing across several donors was observed for 5% to 6.5% of naive CD4, under 4% of naive CD8, 2.3% of memory CD4, and around 0.4% of memory CD8 clonotypes. Compared with non-shared clonotypes, the clonotypes found in all four sorted-subset donors had higher generation probabilities. Sampling was restricted to blood, and TCR repertoires in tissues likely differ from the TCR repertoires found in blood. Incomplete sequencing was indicated by rarefaction of sorted-subset datasets, despite the large sequencing depth. Naive subsets generally had larger estimated clonotype richness than memory subsets did. The small number of donors limited the genetic and exposure-history diversity represented.

CD8 naive samples were obtained by positive selection for CCR7 among CD45RO-negative cells, yielding a CD45RA+CCR7+ population from which TemRA cells were excluded. The donors were healthy, HIV-negative adults with no recently reported acute infections or vaccinations. All donors were Caucasian adults living in Nashville, Tennessee, USA. Blood was obtained by leukapheresis, after which PBMCs were separated by Ficoll-Histopaque density gradient centrifugation and cryopreserved in liquid nitrogen vapor phase. Analytical flow cytometry was used to check the purity and quantity of each magnetically sorted T cell population. From each sorted fraction, genomic DNA was isolated and quantified by UV absorbance on a Nanodrop 2000c. Concerning this clone itself: Its antigen is still unknown. No much larger clonotype is one base removed from it; base qualities were not supplied.

CDR1 and CDR2 are read off the germline V gene as SNHLY and FYNNEI. From its cysteine to its phenylalanine, the CDR3 spans 12 amino acids. Of all the DNA, just the CDR3 is kept, 36 bases in frame from base 1. V is shortened by 1 base, J by 6 bases, and the region joining them spans 4 bases. TCR CDR3 regions were amplified from genomic DNA by multiplex PCR using the deep immunoSEQ assay. For each cell subset, the extracted genomic DNA was distributed evenly across all wells of several immunoSEQ 96-well plates, and each plate served as one replicate. For sorted subsets, each replicate PCR was loaded with around 220 ng genomic DNA, equivalent to 30,000 or so T cell genomes. The purified libraries were quantified using a Qubit 3.0 fluorometer, sized with a Bioanalyzer 2100, and then quantified again using the KAPA Library Quantification kit. Each immunoSEQ 96-well plate was sequenced on its own single-read 150-cycle Illumina NextSeq 550 flow cell. The paper's data handling went like this. The immunoSEQ output contained only junctional sequences without quality scores, so filtering could not match that applied to full-length reads. Sequences were annotated with PyIR, a Python wrapper for IgBLAST v1.9, and V/J genes and CDR3 were assigned using IMGT germline references. Reads were removed for weak V/J assignments (E-value above 1e-6), missing CDR3, stop codons, out-of-frame junctions, or ambiguous translated residues. A V3J clonotype was defined by an identical inferred V gene, J gene, and CDR3 amino acid sequence. Percentage overlap between repertoires was computed as shared unique clonotypes divided by the size of the smaller repertoire. Richness of each repertoire was evaluated using RTK rarefaction, the Chao1 estimator, and Recon v2.1 estimates of unobserved clonotypes. For all TCRbeta clonotypes obtained by the gDNA method from a handful of donors, generation probabilities were computed with OLGA. TCRdb carries this immuneACCESS record with in-frame sequences only. Its versions omit some clonotypes, under half of them owing to an unresolved V gene in the studies checked, with the rest unexplained. The V and J calls and clone size were taken over from that table, and D and trimming were inferred from the DNA. Counted in this sample were about 820,000 clones; around 93% of them appeared once. Clones ranked in the top ten supply nearly 25% of the sample.

Source material: naive CD8+ T cells sorted from blood. Per the publication, the cell subset or site label means: CD45RA+CCR7+. This receptor was identified in a man aged 25-45 years in good health. The chain links TRBV2 with TRBJ2-1, with the D gene not confidently named. The DNA reads TGTGCCAGCAGTGAAGGGGCCAATGAGCAGTTCTTC. This codes for CASSEGANEQFF.